These 16 T cell receptor beta chains were sequenced from one sample in a study of cytomegalovirus exposure and HLA in healthy donors. 60 Vbeta and 13 Jbeta primers were used in PCR. The table came from immunoSEQ multiplex PCR; TCRdb's copy has only in-frame clones and leaves some out. The data show 99,000 or so clones, approximately 80% seen once. The specimen sequenced was PBMCs. The receptors derive from a young man in good health and CMV-seronegative.

This clone came up a few times. The chain is built from TRBV6-5 and TRBJ1-2; D ambiguous. The germline V gene has CDR1 MNHEY and CDR2 SVGAGI. V lost 3 bases and J 0 bases, leaving 11 bases between the germline ends. The CDR3 is 15 amino acids. CDR3 DNA: TGTGCCAGCAGTTATTACGGCGAGGCTAACTATGGCTACACCTTC. This gives the protein CASSYYGEANYGYTF.

V and J are TRBV6-5 and TRBJ2-3, with a possible D match to TRBD2 (6 bases). Germline CDR1 and CDR2: MNHEY and SVGAGI. Trimming left V 5 bases short and J 2 bases short, with 11 bases between. The CDR3 is 14 residues long. The CDR3 sequence: CASSRDWVTDTQYF. Here the CDR3 DNA reads TGTGCCAGCAGTAGGGACTGGGTCACAGATACGCAGTATTTT.

As for this clone: Within the sample, other DNA sequences also encode this same CDR3. The chain carries TRBV6-5 and TRBJ1-2; TRBD1 might be the D (5 bases). Germline loops: CDR1 MNHEY, CDR2 SVGAGI. V lost 3 bases to trimming and J lost 4 bases, with 6 bases between them. The CDR3 contains 12 residues. In nucleotides, the CDR3 is TGTGCCAGCAGTTATCAGGGCTATGGCTACACCTTC. This translates into CASSYQGYGYTF.

The chain links TRBV19 to TRBJ1-2, with D perhaps matching TRBD1 (5 bases). This CDR3 region has 16 residues. Per germline, CDR1 LNHDA and CDR2 SQIVND (reference sequence). Trimming took 3 bases from V and 0 from J, leaving 14 bases between them. The CDR3 DNA follows: TGTGCCAGTAGTATTGCACAGGAGACGTCTAACTATGGCTACACCTTC. Amino acid sequence: CASSIAQETSNYGYTF.

This clone was counted only a few times. The V call is TRBV5-6, the J call TRBJ2-1; no clear D. V was clipped by 4 bases and J by 1 base, with 15 bases between them. Germline values: CDR1 SGHDT, CDR2 YYEEEE. This CDR3 region has 16 residues. CDR3 residues: CASSPIEASSYNEQFF. CDR3 DNA sequence: TGTGCCAGCAGCCCGATTGAGGCGTCTTCCTACAATGAGCAGTTCTTC.

In nucleotides, the CDR3 is TGTGCCAGCAGTTACTCTGGGGACTTGGTGGATGGCTACACCTTC. Protein: CASSYSGDLVDGYTF. The rearrangement joins TRBV6-6 to TRBJ1-2; maybe TRBD1 (5 bases). The CDR3 runs to 15 residues. V lost 0 bases and J lost 6, with 14 bases in between. Germline V gives CDR1 MNHNY, CDR2 SVGAGI (reference sequence).

This clone showed up just once. The chain carries TRBV2 and TRBJ2-2, with 9 positions matching TRBD1. V shed 6 bases, J shed 7 bases, and the junction held 3 bases outside the gene matches. Germline V gene sequence: CDR1 SNHLY, CDR2 FYNNEI. There are 13 residues in the CDR3. CDR3 sequence reads: CASRGQGVGELFF. The DNA for the CDR3 is TGTGCCAGCAGGGGACAGGGTGTCGGGGAGCTGTTTTTT.

The chain has TRBV7-9 and TRBJ1-1; no definite D call. V lost 6 bases, J lost 2 bases, and 16 bases lay in between. The CDR3 runs to 15 residues. Germline V gene sequence: CDR1 SEHNR, CDR2 FQNEAQ (reference sequence). CDR3 residues: CASRSGFEGNTEAFF. For the CDR3, the DNA is TGTGCCAGCAGGTCTGGTTTCGAGGGCAACACTGAAGCTTTCTTT.

The chain uses TRBV19 and TRBJ2-7; D perhaps matches TRBD2 (5 bases). Germline loops: CDR1 LNHDA, CDR2 SQIVND (reference sequence). CDR3 length: 13 amino acids. With 5 bases removed from V and 3 bases from J, the gap between germline ends came to 11 bases. CDR3 region: CASSLSAGYEQYF. CDR3 sequence (DNA): TGTGCCAGTAGTCTTAGCGCGGGCTACGAGCAGTACTTC.

The chain joins TRBV10-1 to TRBJ2-4; 8 nucleotides match TRBD1. This CDR3 has 16 amino acids. V lost 5 bases to trimming and J lost 0 bases; unmatched junction nucleotides: 6. The germline gives CDR1 WNHNN, CDR2 SYGVQD (reference sequence). The CDR3 DNA reads TGCGCCAGCAGTCGACAGGGGCTTCTAGCCAAAAACATTCAGTACTTC. It specifies CASSRQGLLAKNIQYF.

The rearrangement uses TRBV28 and TRBJ1-1; D is uncertain. V was cut by 6 bases and J by 3 bases, with 11 bases left in between. From germline, CDR1 is MDHEN and CDR2 SYDVKM. The CDR3 totals 13 residues. The CDR3 DNA reads as TGTGCCAGCAGGGCCGGGAAGTACACTGAAGCTTTCTTT. Protein sequence: CASRAGKYTEAFF.

The chain recombines TRBV30 with TRBJ2-7; TRBD1 aligns across 8 bases. CDR1 is GTSNPN, CDR2 SVGIG, per germline (reference sequence). CDR3 size: 16 residues. Losses at the gene ends were 2 bases for V and 2 bases for J; bases not matched to a gene: 11. The CDR3 sequence is CAWSPILDRATYEQYF. CDR3 bases: TGTGCCTGGAGTCCCATCTTGGACAGGGCGACCTACGAGCAGTACTTC. The full variable domain, with the rest looked up from reference TRBV30 and TRBJ2-7, is SQTIHQWPATLVQPVGSPLSLECTVEGTSNPNLYWYRQAAGRGLQLLFYSVGIGQISSEVPQNLSASRPQDRQFILSSKKLLLSDSGFYLCAWSPILDRATYEQYFGPGTRLTVT.

Only a few counts were recorded for this clone. The gene calls are TRBV4-3 and TRBJ2-3; 9 positions agree with TRBD2. J gave up 4 bases and V 1 base, and 12 bases lay outside the gene matches. The CDR3 spans 18 residues. Germline CDR1 and CDR2: LGHNA and YSLEER. CDR3 sequence reads: CASSQVAAGGRGPDTQYF. The CDR3 DNA reads as TGCGCCAGCAGCCAAGTAGCAGCGGGAGGAAGGGGGCCAGATACGCAGTATTTT.

The chain has TRBV4-3 and TRBJ2-7; D perhaps matches TRBD1 (5 bases). Trimming shortened V by 2 bases and J by 5 bases, and 13 bases separated the two germline ends. CDR1 is LGHNA and CDR2 is YSLEER in the germline V gene. The CDR3 contains 14 residues. DNA of the CDR3: TGCGCCAGCAGCCAATGGGGCAGTAACGACGAGCAGTACTTC. This sequence encodes CASSQWGSNDEQYF.

CDR3 protein: CAWSSGGYEAKNIQYF. The CDR3 bases are TGTGCCTGGAGTTCAGGGGGCTATGAGGCCAAAAACATTCAGTACTTC. The chain uses TRBV30 and TRBJ2-4; 8 positions match TRBD1. The germline CDR1 and CDR2 sequences are GTSNPN and SVGIG (reference sequence). The trim removed 2 bases at V and 1 base at J, leaving 7 bases unmatched. The CDR3 has 16 residues.

This sequence joins TRBV5-6 and TRBJ1-2; 7 nucleotides align to TRBD1. The CDR3 spans 15 residues. Germline loops: CDR1 SGHDT, CDR2 YYEEEE. The J segment lost 5 bases and the V segment lost 2 bases, leaving 9 bases of the junction unmatched. For the CDR3, the DNA is TGTGCCAGCAGCTTACGACAGGGAATCAGATATGGCTACACCTTC. Its translation is CASSLRQGIRYGYTF.